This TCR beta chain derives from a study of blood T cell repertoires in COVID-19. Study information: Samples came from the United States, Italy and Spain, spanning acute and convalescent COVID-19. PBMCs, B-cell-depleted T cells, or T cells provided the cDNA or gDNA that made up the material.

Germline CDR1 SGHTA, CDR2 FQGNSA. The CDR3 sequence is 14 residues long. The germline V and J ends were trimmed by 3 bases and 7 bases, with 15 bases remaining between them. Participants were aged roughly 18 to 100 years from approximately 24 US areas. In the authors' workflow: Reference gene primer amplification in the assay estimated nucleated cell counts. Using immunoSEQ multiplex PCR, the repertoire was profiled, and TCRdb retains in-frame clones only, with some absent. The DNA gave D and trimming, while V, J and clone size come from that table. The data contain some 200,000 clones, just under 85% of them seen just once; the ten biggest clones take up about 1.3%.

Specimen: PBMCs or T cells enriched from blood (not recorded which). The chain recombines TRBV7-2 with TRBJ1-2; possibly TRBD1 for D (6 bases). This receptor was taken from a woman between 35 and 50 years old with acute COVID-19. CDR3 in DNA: TGTGCCAGCAGCTTCCGGGCCCTACAGGGTGGCTACACCTTC. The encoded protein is CASSFRALQGGYTF.